Listed here is a single TCR beta chain. Its specificity is unknown. This entry is derived from a study of T cell responses to AZD1222 COVID-19 vaccine. Study-level results: No day 14 peak samples; only post-peak repertoires were characterized.

Germline V lookup: CDR1 SQVTM, CDR2 ANQGSEA. The CDR3 is 12 residues long. Trimming cost V 6 bases and J 6 bases, with 12 bases left between them. Sequenced by immunoSEQ multiplex PCR; TCRdb stores in-frame clones only, minus some. The sample includes some 200,000 clones, approximately 93% of them seen just once. This receptor was taken from an adult who received the AZD1222 COVID-19 vaccine. The V and J genes are TRBV29-1 and TRBJ2-1; either TRBD1 or TRBD2 may supply D (5 bases each). The specimen comprised peripheral blood, sampled 28 days after the second AZD1222 dose. The CDR3 loop is CSVAGTTNEQFF. The CDR3 DNA is TGCAGCGTAGCCGGGACGACCAATGAGCAGTTCTTC.